These 26 T cell receptor beta chains were sequenced from one sample in a study of T cells in Graves' hyperthyroidism and ophthalmopathy (dated by TCRdb to between 2018 and 2021). The protocol used for the library was multiplex PCR. TCRdb names Illumina HiSeq 2000 as the instrument used. The TCR beta CDR3 regions were amplified from RNA transcripts. The TCR CDR3 was subjected to a first round of RT-PCR using the HTBI primer set and the Qiagen OneStep RT-PCR kit. TCRdb reran the public reads through fastp at Q25 and MiXCR, keeping productive beta chains. All rows with the same CDR3 protein become a single entry with the most common DNA and genes. This sample is represented by fewer than 650,000 distinct CDR3 sequences; 35% to 50% of them were singletons. The top ten hold about two fifths of the sample. Sequenced input: peripheral blood or thyroid tissue (not recorded which). These receptors originate from an adult woman with Graves' disease, either hyperthyroidism or ophthalmopathy (not recorded which).

CDR3 sequence (DNA): TGCAGTGGACGCGACAGGCCTAACACTGAAGCTTTCTTT. This codes for CSGRDRPNTEAFF. V usage is TRBV20-1 and J usage is TRBJ1-1; D might be TRBD1 (6 bases). Germline assignment: CDR1 DFQATT and CDR2 SNEGSKA (reference sequence). Trimming took 7 bases from V and 2 from J, leaving 14 bases between them. This CDR3 contains 13 residues.

This chain connects TRBV29-1 to TRBJ2-5, with D perhaps matching TRBD2 (6 bases). Germline V gene data show CDR1 as SQVTM and CDR2 as ANQGSEA. Deletions cut 4 bases from V and 5 bases from J, with 17 bases between. The CDR3 contains 14 residues. The CDR3 region has the DNA TGCAGCGTTGTTGTTCTTAGCGGATGGGAGACCCAGTACTTC. Amino acids: CSVVVLSGWETQYF.

In its sample, this clonotype was seen many times. The chain carries TRBV20-1 and TRBJ1-2, with 7 bases lining up with TRBD1. V lost 3 bases and J lost 4; bases outside the gene matches: 11. The length of the CDR3 is 15 residues. Germline loops: CDR1 DFQATT, CDR2 SNEGSKA (reference sequence). CDR3 loop: CSASGGGEGTYGYTF. The CDR3 bases are TGCAGTGCTAGCGGAGGGGGCGAGGGTACCTATGGCTACACCTTC.

The rearrangement uses TRBV10-3 and TRBJ2-7; 7 bases are a match to TRBD1. This CDR3 spans 15 amino acids. J lost 2 bases, V lost 4 bases, and 8 bases had no gene match. The germline CDR1 and CDR2 sequences are ENHRY and SYGVKD. In nucleotides, the CDR3 is TGTGCCATCAGTGGGGACAGCTCACTCCCCTACGAGCAGTACTTC. It translates to CAISGDSSLPYEQYF.

This clonotype was seen a single time. Possible read error: a much larger clone is one base away. The chain couples TRBV20-1 to TRBJ2-7; tentatively, D is TRBD1 (6 bases). From germline, CDR1 is DFQATT and CDR2 SNEGSKA (reference sequence). This CDR3 has 13 residues. CDR3 protein: CGGIRARDNEQYF. CDR3 DNA sequence: TGCGGTGGCATCCGTGCCAGGGACAACGAGCAGTACTTC.

The rearrangement joins TRBV7-2 to TRBJ1-5; TRBD1 might be the D (6 bases). The CDR3 sequence is 17 residues long. V shed 1 base and J shed 0 bases, with 13 bases lying between them. The V gene's germline CDR1 is SGHTA and CDR2 FQGNSA. The CDR3 DNA sequence: TGTACCAGCAGCTTAGGACAGGATGGCTATAGCAATCAGCCCCAGCATTTT. Translating gives CTSSLGQDGYSNQPQHF.

The chain recombines TRBV20-1 with TRBJ2-5, with D possibly TRBD1 on 6 matching bases. The CDR3 contains 15 residues. From germline, CDR1 is DFQATT and CDR2 SNEGSKA (reference sequence). Trimming left V 3 bases short and J 1 base short, with 15 bases between. CDR3 bases: TGCAGTGCTAGGCCCCCAGGCAGGGGCCAAGAGACCCAGTACTTC. This codes for CSARPPGRGQETQYF.

The rearrangement uses TRBV12-5 and TRBJ2-2; 11 positions agree with TRBD2. Germline V gene lookup returns CDR1 LGHNT and CDR2 FRNRAP. The CDR3 extends over 14 amino acids. After removal of 9 bases from V and 6 bases from J, the junction contained 6 bases not matched to a gene. The DNA of the CDR3 is TGTGCTAGCTCCCTAGCGGGAGGACCCGGGGAGCTGTTTTTT. This sequence encodes CASSLAGGPGELFF.

V and J are TRBV12-3 or TRBV12-4 and TRBJ2-7; TRBD1 is a possible D gene (5 bases). V was trimmed by 3 bases and J by 2 bases, leaving 14 bases between them. The CDR3 consists of 15 residues. CDR3 bases: TGTGCCAGCAGTTTGATGCGCCAGGGCGCCTACGAGCAGTACTTC. This codes for CASSLMRQGAYEQYF.

This clonotype was seen just once. This sequence joins TRBV7-2 and TRBJ1-4; 7 bases line up with TRBD1. The CDR3 length is 16 residues. Germline CDR1 and CDR2: SGHTA and FQGNSA. After removal of 5 bases from V and 0 bases from J, the junction contained 6 bases not matched to a gene. CDR3 nucleotide sequence: TGTGCCAGCAGCCAGGACAGGCCCACAACTAATGAAAAACTGTTTTTT. This encodes CASSQDRPTTNEKLFF.

V usage is TRBV5-4 and J usage is TRBJ1-2, with D possibly TRBD1 on 6 matching bases. CDR1 and CDR2 (germline): SGHNT, YYREEE (reference sequence). This CDR3 spans 14 amino acids. V gave up 3 bases and J gave up 8 bases, with 17 bases separating them. The CDR3 loop is CASSSGQRRRGYTF. In DNA form, the CDR3 reads TGTGCCAGCAGCTCTGGACAGCGGCGGAGGGGCTACACCTTC.

On this clonotype: The DNA is omitted, as the CDR3 cannot be located on it reliably, and the CDR3 follows TCRdb's listing. V is TRBV2 and J is TRBJ2-5; the D segment call TRBD2 is taken from the table without a DNA check. Germline V CDR1 and CDR2: SNHLY, FYNNEI. 14 amino acids form the CDR3, both terminal residues included. The CDR3 protein is CACSARALQETQYF.

This chain uses TRBV12-3 or TRBV12-4 with TRBJ1-3; D might be TRBD1 (6 bases). The length of the CDR3 is 15 residues. The ends were cut back, 3 bases at V and 1 base at J, with 10 bases in the middle. The chain's CDR3 is CASSLWGQSGNTIYF. The DNA of the CDR3 is TGTGCCAGCAGTTTGTGGGGACAATCTGGAAACACCATATATTTT.

This clonotype was picked up many times. The chain recombines TRBV24-1 with TRBJ2-7; D is perhaps TRBD1 (6 bases). CDR1 KGHDR and CDR2 SFDVKD come from the germline V gene. The V end was cut by 4 bases, the J end by 1 base, with 7 bases between. There are 13 residues in the CDR3. The CDR3 coding sequence is TGTGCCACCAGTGAAACAGGGTCCTACGAGCAGTACTTC. Translated, it gives CATSETGSYEQYF.

The chain carries TRBV10-2 and TRBJ1-6; no clear D gene. V lost 2 bases, J lost 7 bases, and 12 bases lay in between. Germline CDR1 and CDR2: WSHSY and SAAADI. The CDR3 contains 15 residues. CDR3 loop: CASSEMEGRNSPLHF. The CDR3 region has the DNA TGCGCCAGCAGTGAGATGGAAGGGCGCAATTCACCCCTCCACTTT.

The chain recombines TRBV12-3 or TRBV12-4 with TRBJ1-5; D is perhaps TRBD1 (5 bases). V gave up 7 bases and J gave up 0 bases, with 13 bases separating them. The CDR3 runs 15 residues. The CDR3 DNA reads as TGTGCCAGCAACAGCCGGGGGGGTAGCAATCAGCCCCAGCATTTT. Protein: CASNSRGGSNQPQHF.

To note about this clonotype: A much larger clone differs by one base, so this may be a read error. CDR3 amino acids: CATSRDLQDYQLQHF. The CDR3 DNA is TGTGCCACCAGCAGAGATCTTCAGGATTATCAGCTCCAGCATTTT. V gene TRBV15 combines with J gene TRBJ1-5; D is ambiguous. The length of the CDR3 is 15 residues. The germline V gene encodes CDR1 LNHNV and CDR2 YYDKDF (reference sequence).

This chain links TRBV2 with TRBJ1-2, with a weak D call TRBD1 (6 bases). Trimming removed 11 bases at V and 8 bases at J, with 18 bases between. This CDR3 comprises 12 residues. Germline CDR1 SNHLY, CDR2 FYNNEI. The CDR3 spells CAGVGGVRGYTF. As DNA, the CDR3 is TGTGCCGGCGTGGGGGGCGTTCGAGGCTACACCTTC.

The rearrangement joins TRBV20-1 to TRBJ2-7; D is perhaps TRBD2 (6 bases). This CDR3 is 13 amino acids long. Trimming removed 5 bases from V and 7 bases from J, with 18 bases in between. Germline V gives CDR1 DFQATT, CDR2 SNEGSKA (reference sequence). CDR3 DNA sequence: TGCAGTGCTCCCGGGACTGTTAAATATGAGCAGTACTTC. Its protein is CSAPGTVKYEQYF.

The chain recombines TRBV29-1 with TRBJ1-2, with TRBD1 as a possible D gene (6 bases). This CDR3 comprises 11 residues. V lost 1 base and J 7 bases, leaving 7 bases between the germline ends. Germline CDR1 and CDR2: SQVTM and ANQGSEA. In DNA, the CDR3 is TGCAGCGTTGAAGGGGGGGCTGGCTACACCTTC. Translation: CSVEGGAGYTF.

This clonotype was observed a few times. The rearrangement joins TRBV2 to TRBJ1-1, with D possibly matching TRBD1 (5 bases). There are 12 residues in the CDR3. CDR1 is SNHLY and CDR2 is FYNNEI in the germline V gene. The V and J ends lost 9 bases and 4 bases respectively, with 12 bases between them. The CDR3 DNA reads TGTGCCAGTCGGGGACTGGTCACTGAAGCTTTCTTT. This gives the protein CASRGLVTEAFF.

This rearrangement joins TRBV10-3 to TRBJ2-7, with 8 bases identical to TRBD1. With V trimmed by 11 bases and J by 3 bases, 9 bases remained unmatched. The length of the CDR3 is 13 residues. Germline V gives CDR1 ENHRY, CDR2 SYGVKD. DNA of the CDR3: TGTGCCGCTAACCGGGACAGGAACTACGAGCAGTACTTC. It codes for CAANRDRNYEQYF.

This clonotype was observed at least ten times. The chain joins TRBV5-5 to TRBJ2-5; D may be TRBD1 (5 bases). This CDR3 has 13 amino acids. In germline, CDR1 is SGHKS, CDR2 YYEKEE (reference sequence). V was shortened by 4 bases and J by 3 bases, with 10 bases between the two germline ends. CDR3 DNA sequence: TGTGCCAGCAGCAGGGGCAGCGAAGAGACCCAGTACTTC. Its protein product is CASSRGSEETQYF.

This clonotype was seen just once. The V and J genes are TRBV29-1 and TRBJ2-7; D unresolved. The CDR3 covers 15 residues. Trimming shortened V by 4 bases and J by 4 bases, and 20 bases separated the two germline ends. CDR1 and CDR2 (germline): SQVTM, ANQGSEA. CDR3 sequence reads: CSVVEGWGTVYEQYF. The CDR3 DNA reads TGCAGCGTTGTGGAAGGTTGGGGAACAGTGTACGAGCAGTACTTC.

This clonotype was counted at least ten times. The rearrangement uses TRBV7-2 and TRBJ2-5; 7 bases map to TRBD2. The ends lost 4 bases at V and 7 bases at J; junction bases unmatched: 15. CDR3 length equals 16 residues. Germline CDR1 is SGHTA and CDR2 is FQGNSA. The CDR3 spells CASSSGGSGGRGTQYF. The CDR3 coding sequence is TGTGCCAGCAGCTCTGGGGGGAGCGGAGGGAGGGGGACCCAGTACTTC.

The chain recombines TRBV11-2 with TRBJ2-7, with 8 bases identical to TRBD1. Germline CDR1 is SGHAT and CDR2 is FQNNGV. With 4 bases clipped from V and 3 bases from J, the junction kept 8 bases outside the gene matches. The CDR3 sequence is 15 residues long. The chain's CDR3 is CASSSTRDRNYEQYF. In nucleotides, the CDR3 is TGTGCCAGCAGCTCCACCCGGGACAGGAACTACGAGCAGTACTTC.